This T cell receptor beta chain emerged from a study of blood T cell repertoires in COVID-19. Per the study methods: How many nucleated cells were present was estimated from reference gene primer amplification. Sequenced by immunoSEQ multiplex PCR; TCRdb stores in-frame clones only, minus some. The V and J calls and clone size come from that table; D and trimming were worked out from the DNA. The sample has hundreds of thousands of clones, approximately 83% seen once. The V gene's germline CDR1 is SEHNR and CDR2 FQNEAQ (reference sequence). CDR3 length: 15 residues. Unmatched junction bases numbered 7, after V lost 5 bases and J lost 4 bases. Participants spanned ages 18 to 89 years and resided in 20 to 25 US areas. Recovered status applied to Cohort 3 donors who had two consecutive negative PCRs. It also applied to those with clearance or with symptom resolution.

Input material: PBMCs or T cells enriched from blood (not recorded which). The clonotype originates from a man aged 25-40 years who had recovered from COVID-19. The rearrangement links TRBV7-9 to TRBJ2-2; 7 bases line up with TRBD2. For the CDR3, the DNA is TGTGCCAGCAGCCGCGGACTAGAGGTCACCGGGGAGCTGTTTTTT. It yields the protein CASSRGLEVTGELFF. Supplemented by reference TRBV7-9 and TRBJ2-2, the full variable domain reads DTGVSQNPRHKITKRGQNVTFRCDPISEHNRLYWYRQTLGQGPEFLTYFQNEAQLEKSRLLSDRFSAERPKGSFSTLEIQRTEQGDSAMYLCASSRGLEVTGELFFGEGSRLTVL.